This TCR beta chain was documented in a study of shared clonotypes between healthy human individuals. Between the trimmed V and J ends, which lost 6 bases and 5 bases, there was a span of 11 bases. This CDR3 has 11 residues. Germline assignment: CDR1 DFQATT and CDR2 SNEGSKA (reference sequence). The method was immunoSEQ multiplex PCR; TCRdb's version includes in-frame clones alone and lacks a portion of them. Of about 470,000 clones in the sample, around 79% were seen once. The sequencing sample was made of PBMCs. The source is a woman aged 40 to 50 in good health. Some clones in this sample may be carry-over from other donors' samples. The chain couples TRBV20-1 to TRBJ2-7; unclear D gene. The CDR3 protein is CSAFDTNEQYF. Here the CDR3 DNA reads TGCAGTGCCTTTGATACAAACGAGCAGTACTTC.